A selection of T cell receptor beta chains follows, all from one sample in a study of shared clonotypes between healthy human individuals. Sequenced by immunoSEQ multiplex PCR; TCRdb stores in-frame clones only, minus some. The sample has tens of thousands of clones, about 64% seen once. Sample: memory CD8+ T cells sorted from blood. All receptors come from a man aged 25-45 years in good health. Each CDR3 is given with its conserved first and last residue. Fields, in order: J gene, clone size, V gene, D gene, CDR3 DNA, CDR3 protein. The D gene is left open where the match is weak. Clone size, where shown, is once, few, many, or a class for clones that have expanded.

TRBJ1-1,-,TRBV28,-,TGTGCCAGCAGTTTAGGGTCGTCAGGGGCGGAAGCTTTCTTT,CASSLGSSGAEAFF
TRBJ2-1,-,TRBV29-1,-,TGCAGCGTTGTTGCGAGCGGGTCCTACAATGAGCAGTTCTTC,CSVVASGSYNEQFF
TRBJ2-7,-,TRBV5-1,-,TGCGCCAGCAGCTTGGTCGGGAGTGGGTCCTACGAGCAGTACTTC,CASSLVGSGSYEQYF
TRBJ2-7,many,TRBV10-3,-,TGTGCCACCGAGGAATCCAGGGAAGCGGGCGAGCAGTACTTC,CATEESREAGEQYF
TRBJ2-7,-,TRBV29-1,TRBD1,TGTAGCGTGAGACAGGGGGTCTACGAGCAGTACTTC,CSVRQGVYEQYF
TRBJ2-5,-,TRBV5-4,TRBD2,TGTGCCAGCAGCCCTAATTTCGGGAGGCAAGAGACCCAGTACTTC,CASSPNFGRQETQYF
TRBJ1-4,-,TRBV5-4,TRBD1,TGTGCCAGCAGCTTGGCCGGGACAGGAGATGAAAAACTGTTTTTT,CASSLAGTGDEKLFF
TRBJ2-7,-,TRBV6-1,TRBD1,TGTGCCAGCAGTATTGGACAGGGTGCCTACGAGCAGTACTTC,CASSIGQGAYEQYF
TRBJ2-2,-,TRBV27,-,TGTGCCAGCAGTTTATTCCGTCCCGGGGAGCTGTTTTTT,CASSLFRPGELFF
TRBJ2-5,-,TRBV28,-,TGTGCCAGCAGTTTTAGGGCCCCGGGAGCGGGTTTAGGAGAGACCCAGTACTTC,CASSFRAPGAGLGETQYF
TRBJ2-7,-,TRBV6-5,TRBD2,TGTGCCAGCAGTTCCCCTAGCGGAAGCTCCTACGAGCAGTACTTC,CASSSPSGSSYEQYF
TRBJ2-7,once,TRBV9,-,TGTGCCAGCAGCGGGCCGAACAAATACGAGCAGTACTTC,CASSGPNKYEQYF
TRBJ1-5,many,TRBV7-9,TRBD1,TGTGCCAGCAGCTTAACAGGGGGTAGTCTCAATCAGCCCCAGCATTTT,CASSLTGGSLNQPQHF
TRBJ2-7,many,TRBV6-5,-,TGTGCCAGCGGGAACGGGATTTCCTACGAGCAGTACTTC,CASGNGISYEQYF
TRBJ2-7,-,TRBV16,-,TGTGCCAGCAGCCCGGGGGCGGGGTACTACGAGCAGTACTTC,CASSPGAGYYEQYF
TRBJ1-1,many,TRBV28,-,TGTGCCATACGAAGTCTGAACACTGAAGCTTTCTTT,CAIRSLNTEAFF
TRBJ2-4,few,TRBV11-2,-,TGTGCCAGCAGCCCAAGTCTGATAGCCAAAAACATTCAGTACTTC,CASSPSLIAKNIQYF